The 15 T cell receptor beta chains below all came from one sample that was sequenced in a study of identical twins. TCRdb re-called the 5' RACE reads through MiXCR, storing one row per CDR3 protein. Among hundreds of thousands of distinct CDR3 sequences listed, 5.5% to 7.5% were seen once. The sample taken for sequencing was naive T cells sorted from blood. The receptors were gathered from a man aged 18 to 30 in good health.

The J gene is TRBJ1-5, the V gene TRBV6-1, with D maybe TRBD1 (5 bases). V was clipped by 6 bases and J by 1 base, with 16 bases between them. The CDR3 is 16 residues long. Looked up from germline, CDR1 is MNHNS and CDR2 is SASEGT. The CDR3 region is CASSPAGGGSNQPQHF. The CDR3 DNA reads TGTGCCAGCAGCCCGGCGGGGGGGGGAAGCAATCAGCCCCAGCATTTT.

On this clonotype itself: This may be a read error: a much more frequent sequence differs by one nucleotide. CDR3 nucleotides: TGTGCCAGCAGCTTGTTGATCGTAGGCACCGGGGAGCTGTTTTTT. Its translation: CASSLLIVGTGELFF. The V gene is TRBV5-5, the J gene TRBJ2-2; D remains unclear. The V gene's germline CDR1 is SGHKS and CDR2 YYEKEE (reference sequence). Deletions cut 1 base from V and 4 bases from J, with 11 bases between. This CDR3 has 15 amino acids.

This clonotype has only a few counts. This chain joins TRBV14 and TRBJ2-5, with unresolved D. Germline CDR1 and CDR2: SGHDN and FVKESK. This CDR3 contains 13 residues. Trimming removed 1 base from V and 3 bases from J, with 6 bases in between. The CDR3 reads CASSQADKETQYF. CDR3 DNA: TGTGCCAGCAGCCAAGCGGATAAAGAGACCCAGTACTTC. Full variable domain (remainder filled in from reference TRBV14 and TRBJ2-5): EAGVTQFPSHSVIEKGQTVTLRCDPISGHDNLYWYRRVMGKEIKFLLHFVKESKQDESGMPNNRFLAERTGGTYSTLKVQPAELEDSGVYFCASSQADKETQYFGPGTRLLVL.

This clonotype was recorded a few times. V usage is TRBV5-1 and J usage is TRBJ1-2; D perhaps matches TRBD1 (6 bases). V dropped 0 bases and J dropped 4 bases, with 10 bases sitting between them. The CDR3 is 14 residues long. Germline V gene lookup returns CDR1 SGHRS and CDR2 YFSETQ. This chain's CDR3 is CASSLAQGTYGYTF. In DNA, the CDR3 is TGCGCCAGCAGCTTGGCTCAGGGGACCTATGGCTACACCTTC.

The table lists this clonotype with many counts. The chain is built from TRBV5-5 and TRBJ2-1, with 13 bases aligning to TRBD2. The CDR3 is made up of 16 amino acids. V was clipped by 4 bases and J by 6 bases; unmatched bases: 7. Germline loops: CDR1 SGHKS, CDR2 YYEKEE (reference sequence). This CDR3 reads CASSPYTSGRANEQFF. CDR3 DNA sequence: TGTGCCAGCAGCCCCTATACTAGCGGGAGGGCCAATGAGCAGTTCTTC.

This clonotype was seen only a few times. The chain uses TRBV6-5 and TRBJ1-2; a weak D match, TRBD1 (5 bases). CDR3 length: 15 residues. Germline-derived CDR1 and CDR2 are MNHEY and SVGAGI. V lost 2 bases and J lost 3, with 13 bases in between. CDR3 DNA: TGTGCCAGCAGTTACCCCAGGGTGTTTGACTATGGCTACACCTTC. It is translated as CASSYPRVFDYGYTF.

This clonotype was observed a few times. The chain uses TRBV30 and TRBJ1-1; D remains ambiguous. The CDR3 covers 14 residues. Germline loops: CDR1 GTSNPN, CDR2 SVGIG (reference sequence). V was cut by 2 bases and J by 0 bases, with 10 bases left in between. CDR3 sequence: CAWSIVGMNTEAFF. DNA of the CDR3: TGTGCCTGGAGTATTGTGGGGATGAACACTGAAGCTTTCTTT.

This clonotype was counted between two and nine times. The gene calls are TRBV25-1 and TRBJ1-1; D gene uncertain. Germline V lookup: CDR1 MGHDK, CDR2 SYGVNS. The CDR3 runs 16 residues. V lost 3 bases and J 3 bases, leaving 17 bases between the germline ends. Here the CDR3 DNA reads TGTGCCAGCAGTGATCCCACCCGGGATCCATACACTGAAGCTTTCTTT. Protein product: CASSDPTRDPYTEAFF.

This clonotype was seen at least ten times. The CDR3 loop reads CATQFGTDTQYF. CDR3 DNA sequence: TGTGCCACCCAATTTGGGACAGATACGCAGTATTTT. The chain joins TRBV6-5 to TRBJ2-3; D unresolved. This CDR3 contains 12 residues. V was clipped by 10 bases and J by 3 bases, with 11 bases between them. Germline V gene lookup returns CDR1 MNHEY and CDR2 SVGAGI.

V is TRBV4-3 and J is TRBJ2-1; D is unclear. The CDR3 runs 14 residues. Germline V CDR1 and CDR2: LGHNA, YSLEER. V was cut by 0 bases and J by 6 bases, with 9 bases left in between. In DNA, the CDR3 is TGCGCCAGCAGCCAAGAGCACAGATTCAATGAGCAGTTCTTC. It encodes CASSQEHRFNEQFF.

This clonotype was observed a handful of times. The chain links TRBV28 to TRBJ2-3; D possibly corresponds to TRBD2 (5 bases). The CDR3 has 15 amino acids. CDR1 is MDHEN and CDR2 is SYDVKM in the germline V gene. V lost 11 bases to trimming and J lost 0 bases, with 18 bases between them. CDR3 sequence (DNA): TGTGCCGGGAGTAAGGACGCCCTTAGCACAGATACGCAGTATTTT. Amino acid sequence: CAGSKDALSTDTQYF.

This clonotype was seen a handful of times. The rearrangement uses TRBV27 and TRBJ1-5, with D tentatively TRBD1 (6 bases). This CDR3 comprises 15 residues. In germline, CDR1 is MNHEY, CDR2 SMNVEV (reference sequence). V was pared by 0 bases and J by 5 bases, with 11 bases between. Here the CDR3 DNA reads TGTGCCAGCAGTTTATCTCCAGGGGAGGATCAGCCCCAGCATTTT. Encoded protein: CASSLSPGEDQPQHF.

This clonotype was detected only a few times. The CDR3 sequence is CASSQEDSANTGELFF. As DNA, the CDR3 is TGCGCCAGCAGCCAAGAGGACAGCGCGAACACCGGGGAGCTGTTTTTT. This sequence joins TRBV4-1 and TRBJ2-2, with a possible D match to TRBD1 (6 bases). The CDR3 has 16 amino acids. Trimming pared 0 bases from V and 0 bases from J, leaving 8 bases between. The V gene's germline CDR1 is MGHRA and CDR2 YSYEKL.

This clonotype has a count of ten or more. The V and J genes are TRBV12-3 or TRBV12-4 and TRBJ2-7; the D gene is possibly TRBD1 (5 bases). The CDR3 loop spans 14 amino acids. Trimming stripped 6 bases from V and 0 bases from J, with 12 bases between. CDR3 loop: CASRPTENSYEQYF. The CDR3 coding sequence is TGTGCCAGCAGGCCGACAGAAAACTCCTACGAGCAGTACTTC.

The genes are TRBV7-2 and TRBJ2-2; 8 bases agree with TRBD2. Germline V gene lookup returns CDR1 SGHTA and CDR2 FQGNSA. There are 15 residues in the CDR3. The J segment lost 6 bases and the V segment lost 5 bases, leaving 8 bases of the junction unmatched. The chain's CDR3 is CASSRGTSEAGELFF. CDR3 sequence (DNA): TGTGCCAGCAGCCGCGGGACTAGTGAGGCCGGGGAGCTGTTTTTT.